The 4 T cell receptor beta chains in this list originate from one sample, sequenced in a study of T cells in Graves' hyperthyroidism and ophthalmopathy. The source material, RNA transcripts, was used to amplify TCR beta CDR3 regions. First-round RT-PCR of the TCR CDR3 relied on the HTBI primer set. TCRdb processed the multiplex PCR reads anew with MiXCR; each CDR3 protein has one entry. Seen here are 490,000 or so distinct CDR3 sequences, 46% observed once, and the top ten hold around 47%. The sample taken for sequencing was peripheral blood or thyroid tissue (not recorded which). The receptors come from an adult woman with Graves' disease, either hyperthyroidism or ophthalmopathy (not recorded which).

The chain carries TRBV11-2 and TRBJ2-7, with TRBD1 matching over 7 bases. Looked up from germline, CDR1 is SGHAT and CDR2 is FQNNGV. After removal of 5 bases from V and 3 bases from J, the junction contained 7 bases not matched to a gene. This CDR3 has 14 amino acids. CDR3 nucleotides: TGTGCCAGCAGCCTTTGGACAGGCAACTACGAGCAGTACTTC. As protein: CASSLWTGNYEQYF.

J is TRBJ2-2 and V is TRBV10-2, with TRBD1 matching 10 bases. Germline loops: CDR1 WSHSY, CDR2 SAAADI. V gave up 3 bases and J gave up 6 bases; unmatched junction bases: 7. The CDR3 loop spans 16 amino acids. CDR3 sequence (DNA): TGCGCCAGCAGTGATCACGACAGGGGGCCGGCCGGGGAGCTGTTTTTT. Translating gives CASSDHDRGPAGELFF.

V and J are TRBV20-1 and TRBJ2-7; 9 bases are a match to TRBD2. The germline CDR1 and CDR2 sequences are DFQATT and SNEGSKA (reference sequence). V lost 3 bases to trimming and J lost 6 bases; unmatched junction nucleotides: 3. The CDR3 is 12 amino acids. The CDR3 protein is CSARIAGAEQYF. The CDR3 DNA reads TGCAGTGCTAGGATAGCGGGAGCCGAGCAGTACTTC.

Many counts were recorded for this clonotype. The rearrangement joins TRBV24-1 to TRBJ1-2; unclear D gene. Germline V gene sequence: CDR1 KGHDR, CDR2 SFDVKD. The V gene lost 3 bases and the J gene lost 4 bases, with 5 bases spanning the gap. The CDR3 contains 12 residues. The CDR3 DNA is TGTGCCACCAGTGATGGACGCTATGGCTACACCTTC. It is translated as CATSDGRYGYTF.